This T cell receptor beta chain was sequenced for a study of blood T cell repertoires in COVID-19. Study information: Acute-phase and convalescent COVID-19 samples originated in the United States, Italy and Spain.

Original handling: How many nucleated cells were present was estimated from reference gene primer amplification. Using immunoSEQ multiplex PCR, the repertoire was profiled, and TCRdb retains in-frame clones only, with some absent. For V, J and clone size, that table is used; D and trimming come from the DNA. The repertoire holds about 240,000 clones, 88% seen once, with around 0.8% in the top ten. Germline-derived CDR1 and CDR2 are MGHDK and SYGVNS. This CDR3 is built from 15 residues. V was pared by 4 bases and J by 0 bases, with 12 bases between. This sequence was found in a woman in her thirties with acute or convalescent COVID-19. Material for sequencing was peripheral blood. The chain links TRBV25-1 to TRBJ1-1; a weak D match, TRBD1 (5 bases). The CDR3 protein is CASSGGLPMNTEAFF. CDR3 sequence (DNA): TGTGCCAGCAGTGGGGGACTGCCCATGAACACTGAAGCTTTCTTT.